The 11 T cell receptor beta chains given below trace back to one sample, sequenced in a study of sequential checkpoint blockade in melanoma (dated by TCRdb to 2018 to 2020). Reading the label with the study, this specimen's treatment or condition is: randomized to nivolumab then ipilimumab (arm A) or the reverse (arm B). The method was the immunoSEQ multiplex PCR assay. What TCRdb holds here is the immuneACCESS table cut down to in-frame rearrangements. Part of the clones is not present; checked against another copy, under half of the missing clones reflect an unresolved V gene, and the others are unexplained. The table for this sample lists about 1,300 clones; roughly three fifths of them were counted only once. 15% to 20% of the sample comes from the top ten. This specimen consisted of CD8+ T cells sorted from blood (inferred from file names), obtained from a patient given nivolumab and ipilimumab in sequence. The receptors derive from a human patient with melanoma. Some clones in this sample may be carry-over from other donors' samples.

This chain joins TRBV10-3 and TRBJ2-1; D is possibly TRBD1 (5 bases). This CDR3 contains 14 residues. CDR1 is ENHRY, CDR2 SYGVKD, per germline. Trimming removed 5 bases from V and 3 bases from J, with 11 bases in between. CDR3 residues: CAISLRQGYNEQFF. CDR3 bases: TGTGCCATCAGTTTGCGGCAGGGCTACAATGAGCAGTTCTTC.

The rearrangement joins TRBV5-1 to TRBJ2-5; 8 bases line up with TRBD2. The CDR3 sequence is 16 residues long. Germline trimming cut 0 bases from V and 5 bases from J; bases unmatched to any gene: 9. The germline V gene encodes CDR1 SGHRS and CDR2 YFSETQ. The CDR3, as DNA: TGCGCCAGCAGCTTGGCAGGCGGGGGGTTGGAGGAGACCCAGTACTTC. As protein: CASSLAGGGLEETQYF.

This clone occurred once. The chain carries TRBV12-5 and TRBJ2-1, with 14 positions matching TRBD2. The germline gives CDR1 LGHNT, CDR2 FRNRAP. Trimming at V came to 6 bases and at J to 5 bases, leaving 6 bases not matched to a gene. The CDR3 runs to 16 residues. DNA of the CDR3: TGTGCTAGTGGAGGCGGACTAGCGGGGGGACACAATGAGCAGTTCTTC. This encodes CASGGGLAGGHNEQFF.

The chain carries TRBV7-2 and TRBJ1-1; TRBD1 is a possible D gene (5 bases). The CDR3 length is 13 residues. V lost 5 bases and J lost 7, with 14 bases in between. Germline V CDR1 and CDR2: SGHTA, FQGNSA. The DNA of the CDR3 is TGTGCCAGCAGCCGCCCTACGCAGGGTGAAGCTTTCTTT. Translating it yields CASSRPTQGEAFF.

This sequence joins TRBV9 and TRBJ2-7; D possibly corresponds to TRBD1 (5 bases). V was trimmed by 0 bases and J by 4 bases, leaving 14 bases between them. Germline V gene lookup returns CDR1 SGDLS and CDR2 YYNGEE. This CDR3 region has 15 residues. This chain's CDR3 is CASSVALGQGYEQYF. The CDR3 coding sequence is TGTGCCAGCAGCGTAGCTCTTGGGCAGGGTTACGAGCAGTACTTC.

This clone came up once. The chain carries TRBV9 and TRBJ1-5; tentatively, D is TRBD1 (5 bases). Looked up from germline, CDR1 is SGDLS and CDR2 is YYNGEE. This CDR3 region has 14 residues. Trimming removed 0 bases from V and 3 bases from J, with 7 bases in between. The CDR3 bases are TGTGCCAGCAGCGTAGGGGGCCCCAATCAGCCCCAGCATTTT. As protein: CASSVGGPNQPQHF.

This clone was seen a few times. The chain combines TRBV2 with TRBJ2-7; 12 nucleotides agree with TRBD1. The CDR3 is made up of 15 amino acids. V dropped 7 bases and J dropped 2; count of bases not matched to a gene: 6. Germline V gives CDR1 SNHLY, CDR2 FYNNEI. In nucleotides, the CDR3 is TGTGCCAGCACCAAAGGGACAGGGGGCACCTACGAGCAGTACTTC. It yields the protein CASTKGTGGTYEQYF.

This clone is deemed large. V gene TRBV28 combines with J gene TRBJ1-3, with D unresolved. The CDR3 is made up of 14 amino acids. Between the trimmed V and J ends, which lost 6 bases and 0 bases, there was a span of 9 bases. Germline CDR1 MDHEN, CDR2 SYDVKM. DNA of the CDR3: TGTGCCAGCAGATTAGAGATCTCTGGAAACACCATATATTTT. Amino acids: CASRLEISGNTIYF.

V and J are TRBV19 and TRBJ2-3; the match to TRBD2 covers 11 bases. The J segment lost 5 bases and the V segment lost 3 bases, leaving 13 bases of the junction unmatched. The CDR3 is made up of 18 amino acids. CDR1 is LNHDA and CDR2 is SQIVND in the germline V gene (reference sequence). CDR3: CASSMFGTSGPRGDTQYF. DNA of the CDR3: TGTGCCAGTAGTATGTTCGGGACTAGCGGCCCGAGAGGAGATACGCAGTATTTT.

The chain uses TRBV2 and TRBJ2-7, with 8 bases lining up with TRBD2. Germline loops: CDR1 SNHLY, CDR2 FYNNEI. Trimming cost V 7 bases and J 3 bases; bases outside gene matches: 5. The CDR3 contains 13 residues. Written as DNA, the CDR3 is TGTGCCAGCACACTAGCGGCCCTCTACGAGCAGTACTTC. Translated, it gives CASTLAALYEQYF.

The chain combines TRBV7-9 with TRBJ2-2, with 8 bases identical to TRBD1. The CDR3 spans 17 residues. The V gene end was trimmed by 5 bases and the J gene end by 6 bases; junction bases not matched to a gene: 14. Germline values: CDR1 SEHNR, CDR2 FQNEAQ (reference sequence). This chain's CDR3 is CASSTNRDRSFSGELFF. The CDR3 DNA reads TGTGCCAGCAGCACTAACCGGGACAGGTCGTTTTCCGGGGAGCTGTTTTTT.